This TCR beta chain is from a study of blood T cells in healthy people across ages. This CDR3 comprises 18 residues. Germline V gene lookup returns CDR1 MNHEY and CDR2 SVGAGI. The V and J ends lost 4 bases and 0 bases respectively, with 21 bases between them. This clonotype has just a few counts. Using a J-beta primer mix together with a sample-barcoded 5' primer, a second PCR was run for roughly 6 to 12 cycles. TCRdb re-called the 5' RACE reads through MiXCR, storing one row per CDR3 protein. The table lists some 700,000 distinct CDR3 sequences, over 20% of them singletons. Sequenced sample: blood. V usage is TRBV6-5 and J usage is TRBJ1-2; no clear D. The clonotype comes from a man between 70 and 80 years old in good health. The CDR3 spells CASSSRINVRRTNYGYTF. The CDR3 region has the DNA TGTGCCAGCAGTTCCCGAATAAACGTCAGGAGAACTAACTATGGCTACACCTTC.